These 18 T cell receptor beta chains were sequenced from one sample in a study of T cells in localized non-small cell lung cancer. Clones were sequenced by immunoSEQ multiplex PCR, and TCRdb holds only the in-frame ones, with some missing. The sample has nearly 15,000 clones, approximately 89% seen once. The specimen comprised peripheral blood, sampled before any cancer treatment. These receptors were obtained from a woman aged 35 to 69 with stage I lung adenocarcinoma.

As DNA, the CDR3 is TGTGCCAGCAGCGTAGACCCCGTTTCCTACGAGCAGTACTTC. Its protein product is CASSVDPVSYEQYF. This chain uses TRBV2 with TRBJ2-7; D is uncertain. Germline V gene data show CDR1 as SNHLY and CDR2 as FYNNEI. The CDR3 contains 14 residues. V dropped 6 bases and J dropped 1 base, with 13 bases sitting between them.

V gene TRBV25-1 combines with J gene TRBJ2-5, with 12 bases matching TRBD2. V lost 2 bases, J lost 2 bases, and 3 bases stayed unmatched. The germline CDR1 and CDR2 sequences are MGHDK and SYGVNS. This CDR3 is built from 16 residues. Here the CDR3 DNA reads TGTGCCAGCAGTGAACCCCTAGCGGGGGGGCAAGAGACCCAGTACTTC. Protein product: CASSEPLAGGQETQYF.

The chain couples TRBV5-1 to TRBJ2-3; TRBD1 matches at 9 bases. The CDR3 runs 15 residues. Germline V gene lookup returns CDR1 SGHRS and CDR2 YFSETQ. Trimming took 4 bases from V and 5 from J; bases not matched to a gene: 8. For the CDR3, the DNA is TGCGCCAGCAGCCCACGGACAGGGGCCGTAGATACGCAGTATTTT. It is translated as CASSPRTGAVDTQYF.

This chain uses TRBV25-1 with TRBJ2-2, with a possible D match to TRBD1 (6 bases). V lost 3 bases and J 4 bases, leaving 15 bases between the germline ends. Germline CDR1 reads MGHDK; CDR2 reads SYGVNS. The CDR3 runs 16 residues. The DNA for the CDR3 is TGTGCCAGCAGTGATCCCACCGGGACAAGCACCGGGGAGCTGTTTTTT. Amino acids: CASSDPTGTSTGELFF.

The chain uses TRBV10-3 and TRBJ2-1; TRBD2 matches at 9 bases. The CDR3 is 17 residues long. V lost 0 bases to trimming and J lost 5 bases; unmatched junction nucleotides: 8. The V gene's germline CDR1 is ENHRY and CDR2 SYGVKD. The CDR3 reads CAISESRASGDNNEQFF. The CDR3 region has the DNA TGTGCCATCAGTGAGTCCAGGGCTAGCGGGGACAACAATGAGCAGTTCTTC.

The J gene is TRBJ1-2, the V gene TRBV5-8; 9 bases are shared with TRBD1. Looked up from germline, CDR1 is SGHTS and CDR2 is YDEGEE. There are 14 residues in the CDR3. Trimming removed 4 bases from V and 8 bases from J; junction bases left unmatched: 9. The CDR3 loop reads CASSPGTGSLGYTF. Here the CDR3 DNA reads TGTGCCAGCAGCCCCGGGACAGGGTCTTTGGGCTACACCTTC.

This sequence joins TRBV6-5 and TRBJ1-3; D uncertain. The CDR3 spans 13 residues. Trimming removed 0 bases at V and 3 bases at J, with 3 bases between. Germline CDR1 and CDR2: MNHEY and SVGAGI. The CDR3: CASSYSDGNTIYF. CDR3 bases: TGTGCCAGCAGTTACTCGGATGGAAACACCATATATTTT.

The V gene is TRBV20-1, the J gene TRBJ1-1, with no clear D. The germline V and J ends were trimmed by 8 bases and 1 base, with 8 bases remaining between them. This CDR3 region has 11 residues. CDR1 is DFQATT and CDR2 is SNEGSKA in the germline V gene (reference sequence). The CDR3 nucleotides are TGCAGTCCTTCCTCGAACACTGAAGCTTTCTTT. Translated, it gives CSPSSNTEAFF.

This chain's CDR3 is CASSQQGYEQYF. The CDR3 DNA reads TGTGCCAGCAGCCAACAGGGCTACGAGCAGTACTTC. The rearrangement joins TRBV7-2 to TRBJ2-7; tentatively, D is TRBD1 (6 bases). The germline V and J ends were trimmed by 5 bases and 3 bases, with 8 bases remaining between them. This CDR3 comprises 12 residues. The germline V gene encodes CDR1 SGHTA and CDR2 FQGNSA.

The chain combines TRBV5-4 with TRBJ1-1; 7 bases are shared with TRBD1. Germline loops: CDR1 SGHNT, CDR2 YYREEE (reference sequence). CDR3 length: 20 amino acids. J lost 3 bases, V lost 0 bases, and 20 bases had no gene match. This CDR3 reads CASSLAKRDSPLKKDTEAFF. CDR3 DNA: TGTGCCAGCAGCTTGGCCAAACGGGACAGCCCACTTAAAAAGGACACTGAAGCTTTCTTT.

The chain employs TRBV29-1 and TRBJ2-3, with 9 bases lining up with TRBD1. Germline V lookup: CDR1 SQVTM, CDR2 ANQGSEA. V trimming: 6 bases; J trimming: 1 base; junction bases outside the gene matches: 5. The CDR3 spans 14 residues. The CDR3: CSVGQGTRTDTQYF. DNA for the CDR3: TGCAGCGTCGGACAGGGGACCCGCACAGATACGCAGTATTTT.

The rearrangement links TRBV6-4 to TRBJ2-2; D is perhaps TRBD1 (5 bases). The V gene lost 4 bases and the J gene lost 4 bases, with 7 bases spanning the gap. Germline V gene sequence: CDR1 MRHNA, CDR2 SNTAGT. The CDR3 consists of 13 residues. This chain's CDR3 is CASSAGSTGELFF. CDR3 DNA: TGTGCCAGCAGTGCAGGGTCCACCGGGGAGCTGTTTTTT.

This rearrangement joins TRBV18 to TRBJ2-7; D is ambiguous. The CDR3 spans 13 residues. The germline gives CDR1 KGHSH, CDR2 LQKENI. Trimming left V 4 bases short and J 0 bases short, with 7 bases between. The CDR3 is CASSHYRSYEQYF. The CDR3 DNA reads TGTGCCAGCTCACATTATCGCTCCTACGAGCAGTACTTC.

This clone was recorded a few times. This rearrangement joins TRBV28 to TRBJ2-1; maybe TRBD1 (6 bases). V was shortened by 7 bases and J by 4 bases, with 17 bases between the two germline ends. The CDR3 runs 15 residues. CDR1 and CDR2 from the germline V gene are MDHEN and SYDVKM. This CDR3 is CASIETGTRYNEQFF. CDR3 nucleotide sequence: TGTGCCAGCATAGAAACAGGGACGAGGTACAATGAGCAGTTCTTC.

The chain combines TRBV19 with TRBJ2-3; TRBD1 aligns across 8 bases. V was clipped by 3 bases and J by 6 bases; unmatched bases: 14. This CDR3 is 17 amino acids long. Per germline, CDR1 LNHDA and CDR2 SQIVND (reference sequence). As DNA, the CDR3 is TGTGCCAGTAGTATCCCCGGACAGGGCTCAAGCAGGGATACGCAGTATTTT. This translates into CASSIPGQGSSRDTQYF.

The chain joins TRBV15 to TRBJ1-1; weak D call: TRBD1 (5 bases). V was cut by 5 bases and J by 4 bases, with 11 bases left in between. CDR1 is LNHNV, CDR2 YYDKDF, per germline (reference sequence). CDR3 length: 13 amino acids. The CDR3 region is CATSFGGGTEAFF. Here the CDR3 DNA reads TGTGCCACCAGCTTCGGGGGAGGCACTGAAGCTTTCTTT.

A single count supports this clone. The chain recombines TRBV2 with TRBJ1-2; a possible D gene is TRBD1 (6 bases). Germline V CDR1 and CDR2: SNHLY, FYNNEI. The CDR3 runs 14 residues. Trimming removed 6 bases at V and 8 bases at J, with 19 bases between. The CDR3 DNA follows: TGTGCCAGCAGCGCTGTGGACAGAGGAGCCGGCTACACCTTC. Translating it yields CASSAVDRGAGYTF.

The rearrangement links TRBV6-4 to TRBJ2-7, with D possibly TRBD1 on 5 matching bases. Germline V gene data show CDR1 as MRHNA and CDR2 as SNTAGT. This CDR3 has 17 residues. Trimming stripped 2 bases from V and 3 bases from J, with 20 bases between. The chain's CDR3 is CASSDPKTNVQGYEQYF. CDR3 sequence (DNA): TGTGCCAGCAGTGACCCGAAGACAAACGTTCAGGGCTACGAGCAGTACTTC.